This T cell receptor (beta chain) is drawn from a study of CD8+ T cells in alopecia areata. Study-wide background: Severity scoring for treated patients was based on the percentage of affected scalp area.

Sequencing templates came from extracted RNA that was reverse transcribed into cDNA. Libraries were prepared by immunoSEQ multiplex PCR; TCRdb keeps only in-frame clonotypes and omits some of them. The data show approximately 200,000 clones, 55% to 75% seen once. Treatment denoted: oral pan-JAK inhibitor, 5-10 mg twice daily. Starting from PBMCs, sorting isolated CD4+ and CD8+ T cells. V was clipped by 1 base and J by 8 bases; unmatched bases: 13. This CDR3 has 16 residues. Germline values: CDR1 LGHNA, CDR2 YNFKEQ. This clone was detected a few times. The antigen is unknown. General observations from the study: Treatment with tofacitinib significantly lowered scalp clonality and reduced expanded CD8+ clones among the top 100. Sharing of TCRs across patients appeared less clear than in mice, possibly for HLA-related reasons.

The clonotype originates from a human donor with alopecia areata. The chain has TRBV4-2 and TRBJ1-2; TRBD1 aligns across 7 bases. Sequenced material: CD4+ T cells sorted from blood, taken at week 24, from a patient treated with tofacitinib. The CDR3 DNA follows: TGTGCCAGCAGCCAAGGTTCCGGGACAGCATCTGTCGGCTACACCTTC. This codes for CASSQGSGTASVGYTF.